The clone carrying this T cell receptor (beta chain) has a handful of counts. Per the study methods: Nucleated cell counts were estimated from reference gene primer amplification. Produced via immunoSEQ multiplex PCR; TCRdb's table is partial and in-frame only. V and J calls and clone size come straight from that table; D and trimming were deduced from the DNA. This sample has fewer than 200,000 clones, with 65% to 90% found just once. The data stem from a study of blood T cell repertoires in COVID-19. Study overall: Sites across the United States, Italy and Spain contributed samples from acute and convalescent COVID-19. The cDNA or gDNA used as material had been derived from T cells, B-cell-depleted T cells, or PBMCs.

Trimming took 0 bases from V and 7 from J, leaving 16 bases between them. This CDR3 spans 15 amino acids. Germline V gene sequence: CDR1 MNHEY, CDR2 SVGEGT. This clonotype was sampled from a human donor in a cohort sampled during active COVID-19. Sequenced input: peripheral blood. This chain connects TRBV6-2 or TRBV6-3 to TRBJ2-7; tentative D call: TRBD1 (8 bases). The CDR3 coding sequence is TGTGCCAGCAGTTACTCGAGCGGACAGGGAGGGGAGCAGTACTTC. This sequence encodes CASSYSSGQGGEQYF.